Presented here are 30 T cell receptor beta chains from one specimen sequenced in a study of neoadjuvant anti-PD-1 for oral cavity cancer. The table came from immunoSEQ multiplex PCR; TCRdb's copy has only in-frame clones and leaves some out. The repertoire holds more than 13,000 clones, with 70% as singletons. Here the sequenced sample was PBMCs, taken before nivolumab (anti-PD-1) treatment. These receptors all come from a person aged 35-79 years with oral cavity squamous cell carcinoma.

This clone was picked up one time. V and J are TRBV5-4 and TRBJ1-3; D is uncertain. Germline CDR1 is SGHNT and CDR2 is YYREEE (reference sequence). With 4 bases removed from V and 2 bases from J, the gap between germline ends came to 7 bases. The CDR3 is made up of 13 amino acids. The CDR3 region is CASSLGTGNTIYF. DNA for the CDR3: TGTGCCAGCAGCCTCGGGACTGGAAACACCATATATTTT.

This chain connects TRBV6-6 to TRBJ1-1, with D tentatively TRBD1 (5 bases). V was trimmed by 5 bases and J by 4 bases, leaving 17 bases between them. CDR1 and CDR2 (germline): MNHNY, SVGAGI (reference sequence). The CDR3 sequence is 15 residues long. The DNA of the CDR3 is TGTGCCAGCAGTGACAGATCCCGGGGAATCACTGAAGCTTTCTTT. Residues: CASSDRSRGITEAFF.

The table lists this clone with a few counts. The chain links TRBV6-4 to TRBJ1-2; 8 positions match TRBD1. Germline CDR1 MRHNA, CDR2 SNTAGT. Trimming removed 6 bases from V and 4 bases from J; junction bases left unmatched: 10. The CDR3 is made up of 15 amino acids. CDR3: CASRQSPGGGYGYTF. The DNA of the CDR3 is TGTGCCAGCAGACAATCCCCAGGGGGCGGCTATGGCTACACCTTC.

This clone turned up a few times. This chain joins TRBV28 and TRBJ1-5; D possibly corresponds to TRBD1 (6 bases). This CDR3 region has 13 residues. V was cut by 5 bases and J by 11 bases, with 16 bases left in between. Germline assignment: CDR1 MDHEN and CDR2 SYDVKM. CDR3 loop: CASSRTQGGAQHF. In DNA, the CDR3 is TGTGCCAGCAGTCGAACACAGGGTGGAGCCCAGCATTTT.

The V and J genes are TRBV11-2 and TRBJ1-2; D ambiguous. Per the germline V gene, CDR1 is SGHAT and CDR2 is FQNNGV. V was clipped by 4 bases and J by 4 bases, with 19 bases between them. CDR3 length equals 16 residues. The CDR3: CASSSAGPGRLYGYTF. In DNA, the CDR3 is TGTGCCAGCAGCTCAGCAGGCCCTGGGCGGCTCTATGGCTACACCTTC.

J is TRBJ1-5 and V is TRBV30; no reliable D call. This CDR3 is 15 amino acids long. V lost 2 bases, J lost 3 bases, and 14 bases lay in between. Germline V gene sequence: CDR1 GTSNPN, CDR2 SVGIG (reference sequence). The CDR3 DNA reads TGTGCCTGGAGTTTTCCCGGGCAGTTCAATCAGCCCCAGCATTTT. Translating gives CAWSFPGQFNQPQHF.

The rearrangement joins TRBV6-1 to TRBJ1-6; 7 bases align to TRBD1. CDR3 length: 16 residues. CDR1 and CDR2 from the germline V gene are MNHNS and SASEGT. The J segment lost 7 bases and the V segment lost 0 bases, leaving 6 bases of the junction unmatched. Here the CDR3 reads CASSEARGRWNSPLHF. In nucleotides, the CDR3 is TGTGCCAGCAGTGAAGCGAGGGGGCGGTGGAATTCACCCCTCCACTTT.

By share, this clone ranks as medium-sized. The chain joins TRBV30 to TRBJ2-6; the D gene is possibly TRBD2 (5 bases). Trimming left V 3 bases short and J 0 bases short, with 9 bases between. The length of the CDR3 is 15 residues. In germline, CDR1 is GTSNPN, CDR2 SVGIG (reference sequence). CDR3 nucleotides: TGTGCCTGGAGGGAGGACGGCTCTGGGGCCAACGTCCTGACTTTC. Protein: CAWREDGSGANVLTF.

This chain connects TRBV27 to TRBJ1-6; 7 bases are shared with TRBD1. Per germline, CDR1 MNHEY and CDR2 SMNVEV (reference sequence). Trimming removed 2 bases from V and 7 bases from J; junction bases left unmatched: 8. CDR3 length: 16 amino acids. CDR3 amino acids: CASSLDIDRVNSPLHF. Here the CDR3 DNA reads TGTGCCAGCAGTTTAGATATAGACAGGGTGAATTCACCCCTCCACTTT.

The rearrangement uses TRBV2 and TRBJ1-3; 9 nucleotides align to TRBD1. The trim removed 6 bases at V and 1 base at J, leaving 13 bases unmatched. This CDR3 is built from 18 residues. From germline, CDR1 is SNHLY and CDR2 FYNNEI. The CDR3 DNA reads as TGTGCCAGCAGGCCCGGACAGGGGCGACTTCGATCTGGAAACACCATATATTTT. As protein: CASRPGQGRLRSGNTIYF.

The chain uses TRBV7-8 and TRBJ1-1, with TRBD1 matching over 8 bases. This CDR3 contains 19 residues. CDR1 is SGHVS and CDR2 is FQNEAQ in the germline V gene. Germline trimming cut 7 bases from V and 1 base from J; bases unmatched to any gene: 20. The CDR3 coding sequence is TGTGCCAGCACGATCGACAGGGGACGCTTTGGGTTTTCGAACACTGAAGCTTTCTTT. Its protein product is CASTIDRGRFGFSNTEAFF.

The sample holds one count of this clone. In DNA form, the CDR3 reads TGTGCCAGCAGTTACTCGGGGGCAGCCACAGATACGCAGTATTTT. This gives the protein CASSYSGAATDTQYF. The chain joins TRBV6-5 to TRBJ2-3, with D perhaps TRBD1 (6 bases). CDR3 length equals 15 residues. Per germline, CDR1 MNHEY and CDR2 SVGAGI. The V end was cut by 0 bases, the J end by 2 bases, with 9 bases between.

The rearrangement joins TRBV5-1 to TRBJ2-1; 15 nucleotides agree with TRBD2. Germline CDR1 is SGHRS and CDR2 is YFSETQ. After removal of 2 bases from V and 4 bases from J, the junction contained 7 bases not matched to a gene. The CDR3 loop spans 18 amino acids. CDR3 bases: TGCGCCAGCAGCTTCGGGACTAGCGGGGGGCCCCAATACAATGAGCAGTTCTTC. Its translation: CASSFGTSGGPQYNEQFF.

In this sample, this clone turned up a few times. V and J are TRBV2 and TRBJ1-6; D is possibly TRBD1 (6 bases). This CDR3 region has 14 residues. Looked up from germline, CDR1 is SNHLY and CDR2 is FYNNEI. Between the trimmed V and J ends, which lost 6 bases and 5 bases, there was a span of 11 bases. CDR3 sequence (DNA): TGTGCCAGCAGAGAGCAGGGGAATAATTCACCCCTCCACTTT. Protein: CASREQGNNSPLHF.

V is TRBV28 and J is TRBJ2-2, with 7 nucleotides matching TRBD1. This CDR3 is 15 amino acids long. V shed 8 bases and J 4 bases; nucleotides not matched to a gene: 10. From germline, CDR1 is MDHEN and CDR2 SYDVKM. As DNA, the CDR3 is TGTGCCAGCCAGTTGCCCACAGGGGTCACCGGGGAGCTGTTTTTT. Amino acids: CASQLPTGVTGELFF.

The rearrangement joins TRBV25-1 to TRBJ1-2; D not resolved. This CDR3 is 15 amino acids long. In germline, CDR1 is MGHDK, CDR2 SYGVNS. V was trimmed by 4 bases and J by 5 bases, leaving 17 bases between them. The CDR3 region has the DNA TGTGCCAGCAGTGTAACCGCGTCATGGGTTTATGGCTACACCTTC. This sequence encodes CASSVTASWVYGYTF.

The chain combines TRBV2 with TRBJ2-5, with D perhaps TRBD1 (6 bases). This CDR3 comprises 14 residues. Germline lookup yields CDR1 SNHLY and CDR2 FYNNEI. V lost 3 bases to trimming and J lost 0 bases, with 8 bases between them. The CDR3, as DNA: TGTGCCAGCAGTGATAGGGGGAACCAAGAGACCCAGTACTTC. Its translation: CASSDRGNQETQYF.

This clone has a handful of counts. The V call is TRBV19, the J call TRBJ1-6, with 10 nucleotides matching TRBD1. V lost 5 bases and J lost 16; bases outside the gene matches: 5. The length of the CDR3 is 12 residues. Germline CDR1 LNHDA, CDR2 SQIVND (reference sequence). CDR3 residues: CASSPGTGALHF. The CDR3 DNA reads as TGTGCCAGTAGTCCGGGGACAGGGGCTCTCCACTTT. The variable domain in full, with the rest retrieved from reference TRBV19 and TRBJ1-6, is DGGITQSPKYLFRKEGQNVTLSCEQNLNHDAMYWYRQDPGQGLRLIYYSQIVNDFQKGDIAEGYSVSREKKESFPLTVTSAQKNPTAFYLCASSPGTGALHFGNGTRLTVT.

V and J are TRBV6-1 and TRBJ2-1; possible D gene TRBD2, 6 bases. Per germline, CDR1 MNHNS and CDR2 SASEGT. Trimming removed 6 bases at V and 2 bases at J, with 14 bases between. The CDR3 is 15 amino acids. The CDR3 protein is CASSPRDFTYNEQFF. The CDR3 DNA is TGTGCCAGCAGCCCCAGGGACTTCACCTACAATGAGCAGTTCTTC.

V is TRBV6-4 and J is TRBJ1-5; TRBD1 aligns across 9 bases. The trim removed 2 bases at V and 3 bases at J, leaving 5 bases unmatched. CDR1 is MRHNA and CDR2 is SNTAGT in the germline V gene. CDR3 length: 16 residues. CDR3 DNA: TGTGCCAGCAGTGACGGGACAGGGTCCTACAATCAGCCCCAGCATTTT. This codes for CASSDGTGSYNQPQHF.

The V call is TRBV18, the J call TRBJ2-2; D uncertain. This CDR3 is built from 15 residues. V was trimmed by 6 bases and J by 1 base, leaving 12 bases between them. The germline gives CDR1 KGHSH, CDR2 LQKENI. The CDR3 DNA reads TGTGCCAGCTCTGGTGGGCTGCTGAACACCGGGGAGCTGTTTTTT. As protein: CASSGGLLNTGELFF.

This clone was found a few times. CDR3 sequence: CASSRAGANYGYTF. Written as DNA, the CDR3 is TGTGCCAGCAGCCGCGCCGGGGCGAACTATGGCTACACCTTC. The chain combines TRBV5-5 with TRBJ1-2; tentatively, D is TRBD1 (5 bases). CDR1 SGHKS and CDR2 YYEKEE come from the germline V gene (reference sequence). This CDR3 is 14 amino acids long. V dropped 4 bases and J dropped 2 bases, with 12 bases sitting between them.

V usage is TRBV21-1 and J usage is TRBJ2-7; the tabulated D call, TRBD2, remains unverified against the DNA. TRBV21-1 corresponds to a pseudogene. This CDR3 is built from 16 residues. The CDR3 coding sequence is TGTGCCAGCAGCGGCCCTACTAGGACCTTCTCCTACGAGCAGTACTTC. It is translated as CASSGPTRTFSYEQYF.

Only one count was recorded for this clone. This chain joins TRBV4-1 and TRBJ2-6; D not resolved. Germline V gives CDR1 MGHRA, CDR2 YSYEKL. The germline V and J ends were trimmed by 4 bases and 1 base, with 8 bases remaining between them. CDR3 length: 15 residues. This chain's CDR3 is CASSRIISGANVLTF. As DNA, the CDR3 is TGCGCCAGCAGCCGAATCATTTCTGGGGCCAACGTCCTGACTTTC.

The sample holds a few counts of this clone. The rearrangement links TRBV15 to TRBJ1-6; 8 bases map to TRBD1. CDR1 and CDR2 (germline): LNHNV, YYDKDF (reference sequence). This CDR3 contains 16 residues. V shed 0 bases and J 10 bases; nucleotides not matched to a gene: 8. CDR3 bases: TGTGCCACCAGCAGAGATCGGACAGGGACCAACTCACCCCTCCACTTT. Its translation is CATSRDRTGTNSPLHF. Using reference TRBV15 and TRBJ1-6 for the parts outside the CDR3, the full variable domain is DAMVIQNPRYQVTQFGKPVTLSCSQTLNHNVMYWYQQKSSQAPKLLFHYYDKDFNNEADTPDNFQSRRPNTSFCFLDIRSPGLGDTAMYLCATSRDRTGTNSPLHFGNGTRLTVT.

The V gene is TRBV14, the J gene TRBJ2-5; TRBD2 matches at 14 bases. The germline gives CDR1 SGHDN, CDR2 FVKESK. Unmatched junction bases numbered 3, after V lost 1 base and J lost 2 bases. CDR3 size: 17 residues. The CDR3 nucleotides read TGTGCCAGCAGCCAAGGGGGACTAGCGGGAGCACAAGAGACCCAGTACTTC. Its protein product is CASSQGGLAGAQETQYF.

The rearrangement uses TRBV9 and TRBJ1-5; weak D call: TRBD1 (5 bases). Per germline, CDR1 SGDLS and CDR2 YYNGEE. This CDR3 contains 16 residues. Trimming shortened V by 4 bases and J by 0 bases, and 14 bases separated the two germline ends. CDR3 nucleotides: TGTGCCAGCAGCCCGGGGGGAGACGGTAGCAATCAGCCCCAGCATTTT. Protein product: CASSPGGDGSNQPQHF.

The count of this clone is one. The rearrangement uses TRBV5-1 and TRBJ2-2; no definite D call. Germline values: CDR1 SGHRS, CDR2 YFSETQ. This CDR3 spans 14 amino acids. The V and J ends lost 3 bases and 4 bases respectively, with 10 bases between them. The DNA of the CDR3 is TGCGCCAGCAGCTCTAGGACCGGCACCGGGGAGCTGTTTTTT. Its protein product is CASSSRTGTGELFF.

This clone has only a few counts. The chain carries TRBV7-9 and TRBJ1-5; D unresolved. Between the trimmed V and J ends, which lost 1 base and 5 bases, there was a span of 6 bases. The CDR3 covers 13 residues. Germline-derived CDR1 and CDR2 are SEHNR and FQNEAQ (reference sequence). Here the CDR3 DNA reads TGTGCCAGCAGCTTAGAAACTGATCAGCCCCAGCATTTT. Translated, it gives CASSLETDQPQHF.

The chain recombines TRBV6-1 with TRBJ1-2; 7 bases are a match to TRBD1. V lost 6 bases, J lost 6 bases, and 10 bases stayed unmatched. This CDR3 comprises 14 residues. The germline V gene encodes CDR1 MNHNS and CDR2 SASEGT. CDR3 residues: CASRYDRASNGYTF. Here the CDR3 DNA reads TGTGCCAGCAGGTACGACAGGGCCTCCAATGGCTACACCTTC.